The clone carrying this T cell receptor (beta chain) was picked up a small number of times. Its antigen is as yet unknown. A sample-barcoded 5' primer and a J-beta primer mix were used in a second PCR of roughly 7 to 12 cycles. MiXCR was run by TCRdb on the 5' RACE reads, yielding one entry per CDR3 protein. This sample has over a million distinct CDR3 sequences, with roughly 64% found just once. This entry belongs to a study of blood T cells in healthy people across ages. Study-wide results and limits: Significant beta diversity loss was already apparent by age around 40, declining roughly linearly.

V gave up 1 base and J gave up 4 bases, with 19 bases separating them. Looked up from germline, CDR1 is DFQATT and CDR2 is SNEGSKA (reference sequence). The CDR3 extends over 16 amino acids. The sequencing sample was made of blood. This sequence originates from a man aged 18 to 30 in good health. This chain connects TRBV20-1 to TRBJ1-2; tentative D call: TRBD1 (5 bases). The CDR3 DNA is TGCAGTGCTAGAGCTACGACGGGGGAGGAGGGCTATGGCTACACCTTC. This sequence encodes CSARATTGEEGYGYTF.